The rows below give T cell receptor beta chains drawn from one sample of a study of control samples from healthy donors and cancer patients. Only in-frame clones appear in the TCRdb table, and some are missing; sequencing was by immunoSEQ multiplex PCR. The sample lists some 160,000 clones; roughly 90% were seen once. Specimen: blood. All receptors derive from a woman aged 25 to 39 in good health. Both conserved end residues are part of each CDR3. The D gene is left open where the match is weak. For some rows the clone size is stated as once, few or many, or as a class when expanded; others skip it.

TGTGCCAGCGGAGGTCCATGGACATCAGAAAACACCGGGGAGCTGTTTTTT	CASGGPWTSENTGELFF	-	-	TRBJ2-2	TRBV28
TGCGCCAGCAGCTTGGGAGCGGGAGGGCCCCACGAGACGCAGTATTTT	CASSLGAGGPHETQYF	TRBD2	-	TRBJ2-3	TRBV5-1
TGCGCCAGCAACCCGGGGGCTAGCAACCAGAGGGGGACGCAGTATTTT	CASNPGASNQRGTQYF	-	-	TRBJ2-3	TRBV5-1
TGTGCCAGCAGTGAACAGGGAGCTAAGGTTGAGACCCAGTACTTC	CASSEQGAKVETQYF	-	once	TRBJ2-5	TRBV2
TGTGCCAGCAGTTTGGCCGGGGCCTCACCCCTCCACTTT	CASSLAGASPLHF	-	-	TRBJ1-6	TRBV12-3/TRBV12-4
TGTGCCAGCAGCGTAGCCGGGGGCCCACCCCTCCACTTT	CASSVAGGPPLHF	-	-	TRBJ1-6	TRBV9
TGCAGCGTTGACCCTCCGGGACTAGCGGGAGATTGGGGCACAGATACGCAGTATTTT	CSVDPPGLAGDWGTDTQYF	TRBD2	-	TRBJ2-3	TRBV29-1
TGTGCCAGCTCACCAACGACCACCGGGGAGCTGTTTTTT	CASSPTTTGELFF	-	-	TRBJ2-2	TRBV18
TGTGCCAGTAGTCTGGACAGCATGAACACTGAAGCTTTCTTT	CASSLDSMNTEAFF	-	-	TRBJ1-1	TRBV19
TGTGCCAGCAGCGTCGGAGAAGGTAGCGGGAGGCCCAATGAGCAGTTCTTC	CASSVGEGSGRPNEQFF	TRBD2	-	TRBJ2-1	TRBV9
TGTGCCAGTAGTAAACAGAACACTGAAGCTTTCTTT	CASSKQNTEAFF	-	-	TRBJ1-1	TRBV19
TGCGCCAGCAGAACACCGGGACAGTCCTACGAGCAGTACTTC	CASRTPGQSYEQYF	TRBD1	-	TRBJ2-7	TRBV5-1
TGTGCTAGTGGTTTGGTACATCCCTGGACGGGTAGCGGCTACACCTTC	CASGLVHPWTGSGYTF	-	-	TRBJ1-2	TRBV12-5
TGTGCCAGCAGTTCCGACAGGAACGAGCAGTACTTC	CASSSDRNEQYF	-	-	TRBJ2-7	TRBV28
TGTGCCAGCAGATCCGGGTCTAATTCACCCCTCCACTTT	CASRSGSNSPLHF	-	once	TRBJ1-6	TRBV12-3/TRBV12-4
TGCGCCAGACCGCGACCGCCTCTGGGTCAGCCCCAGCATTTT	CARPRPPLGQPQHF	-	once	TRBJ1-5	TRBV5-1
TGTGCCAGCAGTTTGAGCAGGGTTGGCTACACCTTC	CASSLSRVGYTF	-	once	TRBJ1-2	TRBV28
TGTGCCTGGGAAACAAATACAGGAAACACCATATATTTT	CAWETNTGNTIYF	-	once	TRBJ1-3	TRBV30
TGTGCCAGCAGTTTCTTCGTCAGAGGGGCCGGCCACACAGATACGCAGTATTTT	CASSFFVRGAGHTDTQYF	-	-	TRBJ2-3	TRBV28
TGTGCCAGTCAAACCTGGTGGGGGGAGCTGTTTTTT	CASQTWWGELFF	-	-	TRBJ2-2	TRBV6-5
TGCAGTGCTAGTGGGATCGGGAGTCACTATGGCTACACCTTC	CSASGIGSHYGYTF	-	once	TRBJ1-2	TRBV20-1
TGCAGCGTTGAGGGCAGGGTGACAGATACGCAGTATTTT	CSVEGRVTDTQYF	-	-	TRBJ2-3	TRBV29-1
TGTGCCAGCAGTGTTGTCTCTGGAAACACCATATATTTT	CASSVVSGNTIYF	-	-	TRBJ1-3	TRBV2
TGTGCCAGCAGCTCGGGGACTGGGAGGCTCCGATACGAGCAGTACTTC	CASSSGTGRLRYEQYF	-	-	TRBJ2-7	TRBV5-4
TGTGCCAGCGGCTACACAGGAAGAAAGGATGGCTACACCTTC	CASGYTGRKDGYTF	-	few	TRBJ1-2	TRBV2
TGTGCCAGCAGTTTACCACTAGCGGTTAGCTCCTACGAGCAGTACTTC	CASSLPLAVSSYEQYF	TRBD2	-	TRBJ2-7	TRBV27
TGTGCCAGCAGTTTATCGCCGGGCAGCTCCTACGAGCAGTACTTC	CASSLSPGSSYEQYF	-	-	TRBJ2-7	TRBV27
TGTGCCATCAGTGAGTCGGGAGCGGGTACTATCCAAGAGACCCAGTACTTC	CAISESGAGTIQETQYF	-	-	TRBJ2-5	TRBV10-3
TGTGCCATCAAGGCAGCGTCGAGCTCCTACGAGCAGTACTTC	CAIKAASSSYEQYF	-	-	TRBJ2-7	TRBV10-3
TGTGCCTGGAGTGTCCAGGACAATGAGCAGTTCTTC	CAWSVQDNEQFF	-	-	TRBJ2-1	TRBV30
TGTGCCAGCAGCGGATGGATCGGCACTGAAGCTTTCTTT	CASSGWIGTEAFF	-	-	TRBJ1-1	TRBV27
TGTGCCAGCAGTTACGATGGGGGAAGGAATGAAAAACTGTTTTTT	CASSYDGGRNEKLFF	-	-	TRBJ1-4	TRBV6-5
TGTGCCAGCAGCCATACTAGCGGGAGTTTTAGTGAGCAGTTCTTC	CASSHTSGSFSEQFF	TRBD2	-	TRBJ2-1	TRBV3-1/TRBV3-2
TGTGCCAGCAGAAGGGACAGGAGCTCCTACAATGAGCAGTTCTTC	CASRRDRSSYNEQFF	TRBD1	-	TRBJ2-1	TRBV6-5
TGTGCCAGCAGCCGAATTGGGGGGGCACAAGAGACCCAGTACTTC	CASSRIGGAQETQYF	-	-	TRBJ2-5	TRBV7-3
TGCGCCAGCACCCCCGGGCTGCTCTCTGGGGCCAACGTCCTGACTTTC	CASTPGLLSGANVLTF	-	-	TRBJ2-6	TRBV5-1
TGCAGCGTTGGGGGGACTTCCCCCTTGGAGCAGTACTTC	CSVGGTSPLEQYF	-	-	TRBJ2-7	TRBV29-1
TGTGCCAGCAGGCTAGCGGGAGGAGATACGCAGTATTTT	CASRLAGGDTQYF	TRBD2	-	TRBJ2-3	TRBV6-6
TGTGCCAGCAGCCAAGATACACAGGCCCCCGGAAGAATCTTT	CASSQDTQAPGRIF	-	once	TRBJ1-1	TRBV3-1/TRBV3-2
TGTGCCAGTAGTATTGTAGCGGGAGCGGCCGGGGAGCTGTTTTTT	CASSIVAGAAGELFF	TRBD2	-	TRBJ2-2	TRBV19
TGTGCCAGCAGCAGACTTGGACAGGCAGAAGAGACCCAGTACTTC	CASSRLGQAEETQYF	TRBD1	-	TRBJ2-5	TRBV5-6